Included here is one TCR beta chain sequence, with context. TCRdb processed the 5' RACE reads anew with MiXCR; each CDR3 protein has one entry. Of around 300,000 distinct CDR3 sequences in the sample, 20% were seen once. These data belong to a study of CD8 T cells in ankylosing spondylitis. The V and J ends lost 6 bases and 6 bases respectively, with 9 bases between them. The CDR3 is 11 residues long. CDR1 and CDR2 (germline): MNHEY, SVGEGT. The J gene is TRBJ2-7, the V gene TRBV6-2 or TRBV6-3; perhaps TRBD1 as D (6 bases). The sample consisted of blood, either unsorted or a sorted T cell fraction (not recorded which). This TCR derives from a female donor with ankylosing spondylitis or in good health (not recorded which). For the CDR3, the DNA is TGTGCCAGCAGCCAGACAGGCGAGCAGTACTTC. This encodes CASSQTGEQYF.